The 10 T cell receptor beta chains below all came from one sample that was sequenced in a study of cytomegalovirus exposure and HLA in healthy donors. The PCR contained 60 Vbeta and 13 Jbeta primers. This table comes from immunoSEQ multiplex PCR, and its TCRdb copy is limited to in-frame clones, with some not included. Among 150,000 to 200,000 clones listed, approximately 80% were seen once. Material: PBMCs. Every receptor here comes from a female donor in good health and CMV-seronegative.

This chain uses TRBV27 with TRBJ2-1; 8 nucleotides match TRBD2. CDR3 size: 18 residues. V gave up 3 bases and J gave up 7 bases; unmatched junction bases: 17. Germline V lookup: CDR1 MNHEY, CDR2 SMNVEV (reference sequence). CDR3 residues: CASSLIRSGSPTVNEQFF. CDR3 nucleotide sequence: TGTGCCAGCAGTTTGATCCGGAGCGGGAGCCCAACTGTGAATGAGCAGTTCTTC.

The chain uses TRBV2 and TRBJ1-1, with D tentatively TRBD1 (5 bases). There are 16 residues in the CDR3. The germline V gene encodes CDR1 SNHLY and CDR2 FYNNEI. Deletions cut 3 bases from V and 0 bases from J, with 14 bases between. The CDR3: CASSDLMAGMNTEAFF. DNA of the CDR3: TGTGCCAGCAGTGATTTGATGGCAGGGATGAACACTGAAGCTTTCTTT.

A single count supports this clone. The chain couples TRBV6-1 to TRBJ1-6; D is perhaps TRBD1 (5 bases). Germline assignment: CDR1 MNHNS and CDR2 SASEGT. V was pared by 4 bases and J by 5 bases, with 12 bases between. The CDR3 totals 15 residues. CDR3 sequence: CASSGLKGNNSPLHF. The CDR3 DNA sequence: TGTGCCAGCAGTGGTTTAAAGGGGAATAATTCACCCCTCCACTTT.

The CDR3 DNA is TGTGCCAGCTCAACCGGGGGGCAGGGTAATTCACCCCTCCACTTT. Translating it yields CASSTGGQGNSPLHF. The chain joins TRBV7-8 to TRBJ1-6; D perhaps matches TRBD1 (6 bases). The ends were cut back, 8 bases at V and 6 bases at J, with 17 bases in the middle. This CDR3 is 15 amino acids long. Germline-derived CDR1 and CDR2 are SGHVS and FQNEAQ. Full variable domain (remainder filled in from reference TRBV7-8 and TRBJ1-6): GAGVSQSPRYKVAKRGQDVALRCDPISGHVSLFWYQQALGQGPEFLTYFQNEAQLDKSGLPSDRFFAERPEGSVSTLKIQRTQQEDSAVYLCASSTGGQGNSPLHFGNGTRLTVT.

The CDR3 DNA reads TGTGCCAGCAGCGTTTTGAGCGGGGGTGGCGGGGAGACCCAGTACTTC. It yields the protein CASSVLSGGGGETQYF. V usage is TRBV7-6 and J usage is TRBJ2-5; TRBD2 matches at 8 bases. The germline V gene has CDR1 SGHVS and CDR2 FNYEAQ. J lost 5 bases, V lost 5 bases, and 13 bases had no gene match. This CDR3 comprises 16 residues.

This chain connects TRBV12-5 to TRBJ1-2, with TRBD1 matching over 9 bases. Germline V CDR1 and CDR2: LGHNT, FRNRAP. The CDR3 has 17 amino acids. V lost 4 bases to trimming and J lost 2 bases; unmatched junction nucleotides: 11. The CDR3 DNA is TGTGCTAGTGGTTGGGAGCCCGGGACAGGGTACAACTATGGCTACACCTTC. As protein: CASGWEPGTGYNYGYTF.

The chain combines TRBV7-8 with TRBJ2-1, with 7 nucleotides matching TRBD2. The V gene end was trimmed by 4 bases and the J gene end by 0 bases; junction bases not matched to a gene: 6. The CDR3 covers 16 residues. Germline values: CDR1 SGHVS, CDR2 FQNEAQ. The CDR3: CASSYREGNSYNEQFF. The CDR3 nucleotides read TGTGCCAGCAGCTATAGGGAGGGAAACTCCTACAATGAGCAGTTCTTC.

The chain recombines TRBV12-5 with TRBJ2-7; D not resolved. V was pared by 2 bases and J by 4 bases, with 21 bases between. This CDR3 comprises 17 residues. Germline CDR1 reads LGHNT; CDR2 reads FRNRAP. The DNA of the CDR3 is TGTGCTAGTGGTTTGACCTTTCGAGGTCCCCGTAATTACGAGCAGTACTTC. Protein sequence: CASGLTFRGPRNYEQYF.

The V call is TRBV21-1, the J call TRBJ2-7; the D call TRBD2 from the table was never checked on the DNA. TRBV21-1 counts as a pseudogene. This CDR3 is built from 17 residues. In DNA, the CDR3 is TGTGCCAGCAGCATAAAGGGAGGAGGACACCGGTCCTACGAGCAGTACTTC. Residues: CASSIKGGGHRSYEQYF.

The chain carries TRBV5-1 and TRBJ2-7, with 9 bases fitting TRBD2. Germline CDR1 and CDR2: SGHRS and YFSETQ. V lost 1 base to trimming and J lost 0 bases; unmatched junction nucleotides: 5. The CDR3 totals 16 residues. The CDR3: CASSLTSGPISYEQYF. CDR3 DNA: TGCGCCAGCAGCTTGACTAGCGGGCCTATCTCCTACGAGCAGTACTTC.